The 18 T cell receptor beta chains given below trace back to one sample, sequenced in a study of sequential checkpoint blockade in melanoma. Treatment in this sample: randomized to nivolumab then ipilimumab (arm A) or the reverse (arm B). Clones were read by immunoSEQ multiplex PCR, and TCRdb kept only the in-frame ones, dropping some. This sample yields about 20,000 clones, of which roughly 80% are seen a single time; around 26% belongs to the top ten. The material sequenced was CD8+ T cells sorted from blood (inferred from file names), taken from a patient given nivolumab and ipilimumab in sequence. The origin of the receptors is a human donor with melanoma.

In its sample, this clone was seen once. This rearrangement joins TRBV5-6 to TRBJ1-1; a possible D gene is TRBD1 (5 bases). Looked up from germline, CDR1 is SGHDT and CDR2 is YYEEEE. V lost 2 bases and J 6 bases, leaving 17 bases between the germline ends. The CDR3 length is 15 residues. The CDR3 protein is CASSFYRQYHPEAFF. The CDR3 coding sequence is TGTGCCAGCAGCTTCTACCGACAGTACCATCCTGAAGCTTTCTTT.

Turning to this clone: Distinct nucleotide sequences in the sample also encode this CDR3. This rearrangement joins TRBV6-5 to TRBJ1-6; 7 bases fit TRBD1. Per the germline V gene, CDR1 is MNHEY and CDR2 is SVGAGI. V shed 5 bases, J shed 7 bases, and the junction held 5 bases outside the gene matches. The CDR3 has 14 amino acids. DNA for the CDR3: TGTGCCAGCAGTAGGGGGACAGAAAATTCACCCCTCCACTTT. It yields the protein CASSRGTENSPLHF.

The rearrangement uses TRBV28 and TRBJ2-3; 11 nucleotides agree with TRBD2. The germline CDR1 and CDR2 sequences are MDHEN and SYDVKM. The CDR3 has 14 amino acids. Trimming removed 8 bases from V and 3 bases from J; junction bases left unmatched: 4. The CDR3 DNA sequence: TGTGCCAGCGTAAGACTAGCGGGAACAGATACGCAGTATTTT. As protein: CASVRLAGTDTQYF.

This clone was picked up a small number of times. V usage is TRBV10-3 and J usage is TRBJ2-5, with 8 bases matching TRBD1. This CDR3 comprises 14 residues. The junction had 4 bases not matched to a gene; V was cut back by 2 bases and J by 5 bases. CDR1 ENHRY and CDR2 SYGVKD come from the germline V gene. Here the CDR3 reads CAISERTGTETQYF. The CDR3 DNA is TGTGCCATCAGTGAGCGGACAGGGACGGAGACCCAGTACTTC.

V usage is TRBV6-6 and J usage is TRBJ2-1; 10 nucleotides match TRBD2. Losses at the gene ends were 7 bases for V and 8 bases for J; bases not matched to a gene: 8. The CDR3 runs 14 residues. Per germline, CDR1 MNHNY and CDR2 SVGAGI (reference sequence). The CDR3 sequence: CASTLLAGVDEQFF. The CDR3, as DNA: TGTGCCAGCACCCTCCTAGCGGGAGTCGATGAGCAGTTCTTC.

The J gene is TRBJ2-1, the V gene TRBV7-9, with 10 positions matching TRBD1. The J segment lost 7 bases and the V segment lost 5 bases, leaving 11 bases of the junction unmatched. This CDR3 contains 16 residues. Germline values: CDR1 SEHNR, CDR2 FQNEAQ (reference sequence). The CDR3 coding sequence is TGTGCCAGCAGCAGCTCCGGGACAGGGGAGACGAATGAGCAGTTCTTC. It yields the protein CASSSSGTGETNEQFF.

The chain couples TRBV9 to TRBJ1-1; D may be TRBD1 (5 bases). The ends were cut back, 0 bases at V and 1 base at J, with 10 bases in the middle. CDR1 and CDR2 from the germline V gene are SGDLS and YYNGEE. The CDR3 is 15 residues long. CDR3 loop: CASSVAQGSNTEAFF. DNA of the CDR3: TGTGCCAGCAGCGTAGCGCAGGGTTCGAACACTGAAGCTTTCTTT.

The V call is TRBV5-4, the J call TRBJ2-7; 8 bases align to TRBD2. Unmatched junction bases numbered 2, after V lost 3 bases and J lost 3 bases. There are 13 residues in the CDR3. The germline V gene has CDR1 SGHNT and CDR2 YYREEE (reference sequence). The CDR3 here is CASSSGLGYEQYF. As DNA, the CDR3 is TGTGCCAGCAGCTCGGGACTAGGCTACGAGCAGTACTTC.

This clone is judged medium-sized. Other DNA sequences from this sample encode an identical CDR3 as well. The CDR3 is CASSLATVNEQFF. The DNA of the CDR3 is TGTGCCAGCAGCTTGGCGACAGTCAATGAGCAGTTCTTC. This rearrangement joins TRBV11-2 to TRBJ2-1; perhaps TRBD1 as D (5 bases). Germline V lookup: CDR1 SGHAT, CDR2 FQNNGV. Trimming left V 3 bases short and J 6 bases short, with 9 bases between. CDR3 size: 13 residues.

The chain recombines TRBV4-3 with TRBJ2-7; no firm D call. Germline assignment: CDR1 LGHNA and CDR2 YSLEER. The V and J ends lost 1 base and 0 bases respectively, with 7 bases between them. The CDR3 has 14 amino acids. This chain's CDR3 is CASSQVVSSYEQYF. For the CDR3, the DNA is TGCGCCAGCAGCCAAGTGGTTAGCTCCTACGAGCAGTACTTC.

The gene calls are TRBV7-6 and TRBJ1-2; the D gene is possibly TRBD1 (5 bases). This CDR3 has 12 residues. Germline assignment: CDR1 SGHVS and CDR2 FNYEAQ. Deletions cut 2 bases from V and 8 bases from J, with 9 bases between. The DNA for the CDR3 is TGTGCCAGCAGCTTACCTCAGGGAGGCTACACCTTC. Residues: CASSLPQGGYTF.

V gene TRBV6-5 combines with J gene TRBJ2-5, with 9 bases matching TRBD2. V shed 1 base, J shed 2 bases, and the junction held 5 bases outside the gene matches. CDR1 is MNHEY and CDR2 is SVGAGI in the germline V gene. The CDR3 length is 16 residues. CDR3 amino acids: CASSYFIAGEQETQYF. The DNA of the CDR3 is TGTGCCAGCAGTTACTTCATAGCGGGGGAGCAAGAGACCCAGTACTTC.

This chain's CDR3 is CASSASGPAEQYF. Written as DNA, the CDR3 is TGCGCCAGCAGTGCGTCGGGGCCGGCCGAGCAGTACTTC. V is TRBV10-1 and J is TRBJ2-7; D might be TRBD1 or TRBD2, each matching 5 bases. Germline V CDR1 and CDR2: WNHNN, SYGVQD (reference sequence). The V and J ends lost 4 bases and 6 bases respectively, with 13 bases between them. This CDR3 has 13 amino acids.

The J gene is TRBJ2-7, the V gene TRBV4-3, with D tentatively TRBD1 (8 bases). Germline V lookup: CDR1 LGHNA, CDR2 YSLEER. The CDR3 runs 19 residues. Deletions cut 1 base from V and 6 bases from J, with 28 bases between. CDR3 coding DNA: TGCGCCAGCAGCCAAGTCTATGGGGGGGGAGGACAGGGTCGGTCCGAGCAGTACTTC. Its translation: CASSQVYGGGGQGRSEQYF.

V is TRBV7-9 and J is TRBJ1-5; 7 bases align to TRBD1. Germline CDR1 is SEHNR and CDR2 is FQNEAQ (reference sequence). Trimming took 5 bases from V and 7 from J; bases not matched to a gene: 5. The CDR3 length is 13 residues. The CDR3 DNA sequence: TGTGCCAGCAGCCAGGGGGAGCGGCAGCCCCAGCATTTT. This sequence encodes CASSQGERQPQHF.

The CDR3: CASSQRLAAGSDTQYF. The DNA of the CDR3 is TGTGCCAGCAGCCAGCGACTAGCGGCAGGTTCGGATACGCAGTATTTT. The V call is TRBV4-2, the J call TRBJ2-3; TRBD2 matches at 9 bases. The CDR3 runs to 16 residues. Germline V gene sequence: CDR1 LGHNA, CDR2 YNFKEQ. J gave up 6 bases and V 3 bases, and 10 bases lay outside the gene matches.

This rearrangement joins TRBV7-9 to TRBJ2-2; the match to TRBD2 covers 7 bases. Germline V lookup: CDR1 SEHNR, CDR2 FQNEAQ (reference sequence). V shed 2 bases and J 6 bases; nucleotides not matched to a gene: 9. The CDR3 runs to 16 residues. This CDR3 is CASSLSGEGLSGELFF. The CDR3 bases are TGTGCCAGCAGCTTATCGGGGGAGGGCCTTTCCGGGGAGCTGTTTTTT.

This clone has more than one count but fewer than ten. V usage is TRBV27 and J usage is TRBJ1-1; 8 bases agree with TRBD1. The V and J ends lost 6 bases and 6 bases, in that order; junction bases with no gene match: 12. Germline lookup yields CDR1 MNHEY and CDR2 SMNVEV (reference sequence). The CDR3 contains 15 residues. The CDR3 DNA sequence: TGTGCCAGCAGGATCAGGACAGGGAGTGCCGCTGAAGCTTTCTTT. Its protein is CASRIRTGSAAEAFF.